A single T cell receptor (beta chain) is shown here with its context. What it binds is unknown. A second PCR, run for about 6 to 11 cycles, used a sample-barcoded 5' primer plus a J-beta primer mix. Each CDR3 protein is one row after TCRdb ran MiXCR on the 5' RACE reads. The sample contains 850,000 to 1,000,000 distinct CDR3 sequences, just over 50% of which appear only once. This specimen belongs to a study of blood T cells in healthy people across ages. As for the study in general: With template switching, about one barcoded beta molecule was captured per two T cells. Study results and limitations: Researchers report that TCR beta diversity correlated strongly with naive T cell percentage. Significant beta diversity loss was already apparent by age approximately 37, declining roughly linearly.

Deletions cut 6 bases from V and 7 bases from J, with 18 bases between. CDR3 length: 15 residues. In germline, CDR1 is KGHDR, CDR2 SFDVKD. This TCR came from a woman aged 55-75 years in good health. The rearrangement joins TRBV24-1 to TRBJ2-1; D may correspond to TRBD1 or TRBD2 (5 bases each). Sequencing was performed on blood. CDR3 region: CATSHGADNWNEQFF. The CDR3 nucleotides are TGTGCCACCAGTCACGGGGCGGATAATTGGAATGAGCAGTTCTTC.